This T cell receptor beta chain originates from a study of regulatory T cells in long-lasting Graves disease. Findings of the study overall: Under persistent disease, TRBV28, TRBJ1-2 and TRBJ2-5 were used preferentially.

Noted time point: newly diagnosed GD, antithyroid drugs for less than 3 months. PBMC RNA served as the TCR library source. A note on this clonotype: Its antigen is as yet unknown. Given a much more abundant clone one base away, this may be a read error.

This CDR3 region has 17 residues. Libraries of TCR beta came from iRepertoire HTBI primers plus Arm-PCR of CDR3 regions. A single record per CDR3 protein comes from TCRdb applying MiXCR to the multiplex PCR reads. The table shows 550,000 to 650,000 distinct CDR3 sequences, with 16% occurring only once. These data also featured in a second study, about T cells in Graves' hyperthyroidism and ophthalmopathy.

This sequence was found in a man younger than 30 with Graves disease. This specimen was peripheral blood mononuclear cells (PBMCs), taken at new diagnosis, from a patient treated with antithyroid drugs. The chain joins TRBV12-3 or TRBV12-4 to TRBJ2-3; 12 nucleotides align to TRBD1. CDR3 residues: CASTRPGQGAISDTRYF. The DNA for the CDR3 is TGTGCCAGCACCCGTCCGGGACAGGGGGCAATCTCAGATACGCGGTATTTT.